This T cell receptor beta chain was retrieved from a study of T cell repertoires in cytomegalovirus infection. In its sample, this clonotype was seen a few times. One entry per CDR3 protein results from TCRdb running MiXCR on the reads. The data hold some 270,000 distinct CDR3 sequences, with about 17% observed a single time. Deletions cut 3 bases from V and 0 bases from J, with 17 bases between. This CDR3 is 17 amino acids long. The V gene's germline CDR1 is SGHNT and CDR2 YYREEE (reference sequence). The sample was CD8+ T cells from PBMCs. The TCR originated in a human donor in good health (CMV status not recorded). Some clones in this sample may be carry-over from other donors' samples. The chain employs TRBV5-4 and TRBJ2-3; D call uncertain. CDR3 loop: CASSYPMGDPSTDTQYF. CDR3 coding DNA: TGTGCCAGCAGCTACCCCATGGGTGACCCTAGCACAGATACGCAGTATTTT.